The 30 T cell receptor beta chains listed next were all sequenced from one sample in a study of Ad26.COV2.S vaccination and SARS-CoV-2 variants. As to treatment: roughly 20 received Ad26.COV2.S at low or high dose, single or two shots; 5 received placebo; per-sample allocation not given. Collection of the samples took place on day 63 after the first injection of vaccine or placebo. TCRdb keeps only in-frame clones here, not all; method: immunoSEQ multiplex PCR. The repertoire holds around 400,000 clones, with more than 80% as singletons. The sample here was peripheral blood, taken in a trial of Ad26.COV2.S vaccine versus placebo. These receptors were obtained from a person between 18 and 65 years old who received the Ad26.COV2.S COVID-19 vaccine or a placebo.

CDR3 coding DNA: TGTGCCAGCAGTTTAAGGGGGATCGACCCCTACGAGCAGTACTTC. Protein: CASSLRGIDPYEQYF. The J gene is TRBJ2-7, the V gene TRBV27, with D possibly TRBD1 on 6 matching bases. Germline CDR1 and CDR2: MNHEY and SMNVEV (reference sequence). V dropped 2 bases and J dropped 2 bases, with 13 bases sitting between them. This CDR3 contains 15 residues.

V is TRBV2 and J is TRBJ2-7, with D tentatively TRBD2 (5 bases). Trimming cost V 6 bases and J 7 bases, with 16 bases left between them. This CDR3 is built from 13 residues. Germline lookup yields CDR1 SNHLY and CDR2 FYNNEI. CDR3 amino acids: CASRRGLLGEQYF. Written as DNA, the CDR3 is TGTGCCAGCAGAAGAGGACTTCTCGGGGAGCAGTACTTC.

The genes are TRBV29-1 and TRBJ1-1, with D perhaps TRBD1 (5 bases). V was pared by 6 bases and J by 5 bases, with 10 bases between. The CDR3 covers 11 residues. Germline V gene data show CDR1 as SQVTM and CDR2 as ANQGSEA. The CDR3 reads CSVKRGTEAFF. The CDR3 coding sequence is TGCAGCGTCAAAAGGGGTACTGAAGCTTTCTTT.

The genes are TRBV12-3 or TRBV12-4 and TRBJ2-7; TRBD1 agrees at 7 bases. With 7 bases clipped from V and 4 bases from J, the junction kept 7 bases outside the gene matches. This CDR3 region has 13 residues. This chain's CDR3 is CASTKTGTYEQYF. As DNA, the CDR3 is TGTGCCAGCACCAAGACAGGGACATACGAGCAGTACTTC.

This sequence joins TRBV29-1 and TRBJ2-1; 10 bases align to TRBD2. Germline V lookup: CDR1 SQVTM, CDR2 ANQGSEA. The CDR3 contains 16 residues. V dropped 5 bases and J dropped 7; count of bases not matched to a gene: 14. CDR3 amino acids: CSVILGAGGPGNEQFF. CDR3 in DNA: TGCAGCGTTATCCTGGGAGCGGGAGGGCCGGGGAATGAGCAGTTCTTC.

The CDR3 sequence is CASSYQLGTDTQYF. CDR3 coding DNA: TGTGCCAGCAGTTACCAACTCGGCACAGATACGCAGTATTTT. The rearrangement uses TRBV6-2 or TRBV6-3 and TRBJ2-3; no definite D call. The CDR3 contains 14 residues. CDR1 is MNHEY and CDR2 is SVGEGT in the germline V gene. Trimming stripped 2 bases from V and 1 base from J, with 7 bases between.

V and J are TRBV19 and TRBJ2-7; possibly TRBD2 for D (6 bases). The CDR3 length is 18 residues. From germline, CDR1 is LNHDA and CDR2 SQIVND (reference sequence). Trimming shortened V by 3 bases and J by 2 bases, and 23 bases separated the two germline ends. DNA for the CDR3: TGTGCCAGTAGTATGGCATGGGACTGGGGGGAGAGAACCTACGAGCAGTACTTC. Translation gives CASSMAWDWGERTYEQYF.

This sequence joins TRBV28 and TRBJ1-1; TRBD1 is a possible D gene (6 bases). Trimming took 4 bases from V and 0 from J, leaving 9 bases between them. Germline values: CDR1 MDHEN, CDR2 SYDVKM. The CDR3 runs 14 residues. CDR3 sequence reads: CASSSTGMNTEAFF. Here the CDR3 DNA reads TGTGCCAGCAGTTCTACAGGGATGAACACTGAAGCTTTCTTT.

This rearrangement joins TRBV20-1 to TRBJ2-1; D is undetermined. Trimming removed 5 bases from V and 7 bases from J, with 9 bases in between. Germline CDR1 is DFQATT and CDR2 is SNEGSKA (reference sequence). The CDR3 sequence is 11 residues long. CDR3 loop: CSALRINEQFF. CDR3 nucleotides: TGCAGTGCTCTAAGAATTAATGAGCAGTTCTTC.

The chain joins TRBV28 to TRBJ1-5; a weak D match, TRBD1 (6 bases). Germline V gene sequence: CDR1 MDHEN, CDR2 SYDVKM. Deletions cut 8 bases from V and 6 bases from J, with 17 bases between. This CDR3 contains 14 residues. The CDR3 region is CASESGGLIQPQHF. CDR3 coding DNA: TGTGCCAGCGAGTCGGGGGGCTTAATTCAGCCCCAGCATTTT.

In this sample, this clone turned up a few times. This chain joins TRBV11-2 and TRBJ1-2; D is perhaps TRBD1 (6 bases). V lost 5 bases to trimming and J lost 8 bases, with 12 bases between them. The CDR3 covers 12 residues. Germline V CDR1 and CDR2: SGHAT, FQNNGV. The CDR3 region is CASSPGVWGYTF. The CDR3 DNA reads TGTGCCAGCAGCCCAGGGGTCTGGGGCTACACCTTC.

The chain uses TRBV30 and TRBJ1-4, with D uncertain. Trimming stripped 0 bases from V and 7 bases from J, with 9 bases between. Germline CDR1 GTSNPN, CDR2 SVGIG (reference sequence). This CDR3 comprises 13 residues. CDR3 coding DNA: TGTGCCTGGAGTGTACATGGGCGTGAAAAACTGTTTTTT. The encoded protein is CAWSVHGREKLFF.

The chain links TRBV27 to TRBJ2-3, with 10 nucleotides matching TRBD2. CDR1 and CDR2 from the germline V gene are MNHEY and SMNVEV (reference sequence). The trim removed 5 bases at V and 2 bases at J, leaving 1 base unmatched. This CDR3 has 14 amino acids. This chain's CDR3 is CASSLAGDTDTQYF. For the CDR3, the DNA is TGTGCCAGCAGTCTAGCGGGAGACACAGATACGCAGTATTTT.

The CDR3 sequence is CTSSQALAELPNTGELFF. CDR3 DNA: TGCACCAGCAGCCAGGCACTAGCGGAATTGCCGAACACCGGGGAGCTGTTTTTT. The V and J genes are TRBV1 and TRBJ2-2; the D call of TRBD2 is as the table states it, not checked on the DNA. TRBV1 is classified as a pseudogene. This CDR3 comprises 18 residues.

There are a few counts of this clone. CDR3 residues: CASSLAPAGELFF. The DNA of the CDR3 is TGTGCCAGCAGCCTAGCCCCGGCCGGGGAGCTGTTTTTT. The rearrangement uses TRBV7-3 and TRBJ2-2, with a possible D match to TRBD2 (5 bases). The CDR3 sequence is 13 residues long. Germline V gene lookup returns CDR1 SGHTA and CDR2 FQGTGA. Trimming removed 5 bases from V and 6 bases from J, with 10 bases in between.

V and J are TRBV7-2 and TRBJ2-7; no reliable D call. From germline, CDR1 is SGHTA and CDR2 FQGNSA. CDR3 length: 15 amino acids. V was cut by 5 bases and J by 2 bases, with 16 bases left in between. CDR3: CASSVSAALTYEQYF. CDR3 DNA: TGTGCCAGCAGCGTTAGTGCGGCTCTAACCTACGAGCAGTACTTC. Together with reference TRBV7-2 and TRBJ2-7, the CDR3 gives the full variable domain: GAGVSQSPSNKVTEKGKDVELRCDPISGHTALYWYRQSLGQGLEFLIYFQGNSAPDKSGLPSDRFSAERTGGSVSTLTIQRTQQEDSAVYLCASSVSAALTYEQYFGPGTRLTVT.

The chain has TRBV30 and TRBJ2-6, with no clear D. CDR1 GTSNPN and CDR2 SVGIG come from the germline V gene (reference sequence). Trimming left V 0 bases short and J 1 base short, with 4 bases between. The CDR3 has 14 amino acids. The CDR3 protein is CAWSVQSGANVLTF. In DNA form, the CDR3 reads TGTGCCTGGAGTGTTCAGTCTGGGGCCAACGTCCTGACTTTC.

The CDR3: CASSLPSGRAVDTQYF. In nucleotides, the CDR3 is TGTGCCAGCAGCTTACCTAGCGGGAGGGCGGTAGATACGCAGTATTTT. This chain connects TRBV7-2 to TRBJ2-3; 12 nucleotides align to TRBD2. Germline CDR1 and CDR2: SGHTA and FQGNSA. The CDR3 sequence is 16 residues long. The V gene end was trimmed by 2 bases and the J gene end by 5 bases; junction bases not matched to a gene: 5.

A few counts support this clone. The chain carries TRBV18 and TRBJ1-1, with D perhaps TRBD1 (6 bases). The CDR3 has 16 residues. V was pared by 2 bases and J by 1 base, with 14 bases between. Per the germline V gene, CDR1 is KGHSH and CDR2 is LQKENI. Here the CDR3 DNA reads TGTGCCAGCTCACCATTTCCGGCAGGGGCGAACACTGAAGCTTTCTTT. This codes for CASSPFPAGANTEAFF.

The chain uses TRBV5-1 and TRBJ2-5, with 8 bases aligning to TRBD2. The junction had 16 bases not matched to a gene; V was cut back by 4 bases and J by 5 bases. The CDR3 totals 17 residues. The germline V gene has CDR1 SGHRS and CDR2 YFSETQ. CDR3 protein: CASSEGVGSGRMETQYF. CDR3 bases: TGCGCCAGCAGCGAGGGGGTGGGGAGCGGGAGAATGGAGACCCAGTACTTC. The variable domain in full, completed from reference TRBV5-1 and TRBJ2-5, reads KAGVTQTPRYLIKTRGQQVTLSCSPISGHRSVSWYQQTPGQGLQFLFEYFSETQRNKGNFPGRFSGRQFSNSRSEMNVSTLELGDSALYLCASSEGVGSGRMETQYFGPGTRLLVL.

The CDR3 loop reads CASSLDGYNEQFF. For the CDR3, the DNA is TGTGCCAGCTCTTTAGATGGTTACAATGAGCAGTTCTTC. The gene calls are TRBV18 and TRBJ2-1; D is unresolved. The CDR3 has 13 residues. The V gene lost 6 bases and the J gene lost 4 bases, with 10 bases spanning the gap. The germline CDR1 and CDR2 sequences are KGHSH and LQKENI. Full variable domain (outside the CDR3, taken from reference TRBV18 and TRBJ2-1): NAGVMQNPRHLVRRRGQEARLRCSPMKGHSHVYWYRQLPEEGLKFMVYLQKENIIDESGMPKERFSAEFPKEGPSILRIQQVVRGDSAAYFCASSLDGYNEQFFGPGTRLTVL.

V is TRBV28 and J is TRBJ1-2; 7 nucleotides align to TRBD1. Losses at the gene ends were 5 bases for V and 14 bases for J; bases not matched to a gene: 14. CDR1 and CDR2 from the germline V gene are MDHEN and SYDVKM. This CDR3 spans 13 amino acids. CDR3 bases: TGTGCCAGCAGTCAGAACCGGGACAGCCCTAATACCTTC. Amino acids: CASSQNRDSPNTF.

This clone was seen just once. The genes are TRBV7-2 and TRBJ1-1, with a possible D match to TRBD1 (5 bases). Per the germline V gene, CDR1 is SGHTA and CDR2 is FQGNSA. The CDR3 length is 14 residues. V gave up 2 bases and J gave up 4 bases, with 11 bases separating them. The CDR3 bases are TGTGCCAGCAGCTTACCCCCAGGGACCACTGAAGCTTTCTTT. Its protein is CASSLPPGTTEAFF.

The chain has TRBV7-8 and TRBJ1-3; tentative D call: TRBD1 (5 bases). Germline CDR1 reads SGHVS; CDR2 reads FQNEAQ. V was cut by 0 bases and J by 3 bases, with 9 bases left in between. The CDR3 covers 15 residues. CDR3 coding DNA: TGTGCCAGCAGCTTAGCGTTGGGGGGTGGAAACACCATATATTTT. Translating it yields CASSLALGGGNTIYF.

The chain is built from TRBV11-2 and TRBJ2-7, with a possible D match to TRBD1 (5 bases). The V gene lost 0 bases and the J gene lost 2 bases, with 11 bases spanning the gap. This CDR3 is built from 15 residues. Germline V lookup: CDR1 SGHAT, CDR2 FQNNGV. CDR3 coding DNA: TGTGCCAGCAGCTTAGACAGGGCCATCACCTACGAGCAGTACTTC. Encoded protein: CASSLDRAITYEQYF.

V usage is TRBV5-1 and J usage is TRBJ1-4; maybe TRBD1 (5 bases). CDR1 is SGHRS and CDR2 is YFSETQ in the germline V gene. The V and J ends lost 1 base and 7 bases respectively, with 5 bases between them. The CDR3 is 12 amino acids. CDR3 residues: CASSLQGEKLFF. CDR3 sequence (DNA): TGCGCCAGCAGCTTGCAGGGTGAAAAACTGTTTTTT.

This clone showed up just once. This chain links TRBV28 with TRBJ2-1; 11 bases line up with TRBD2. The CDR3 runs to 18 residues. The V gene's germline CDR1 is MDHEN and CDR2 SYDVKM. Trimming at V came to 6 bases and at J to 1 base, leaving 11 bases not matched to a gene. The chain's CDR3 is CASRDWTSGRKSYNEQFF. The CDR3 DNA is TGTGCCAGCAGGGACTGGACTAGCGGGCGCAAATCCTACAATGAGCAGTTCTTC.

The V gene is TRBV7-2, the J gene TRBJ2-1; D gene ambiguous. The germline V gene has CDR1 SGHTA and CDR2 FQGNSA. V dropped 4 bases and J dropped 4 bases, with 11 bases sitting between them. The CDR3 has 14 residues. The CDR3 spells CASSSGVRYNEQFF. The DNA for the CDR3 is TGTGCCAGCAGCTCCGGAGTTCGTTACAATGAGCAGTTCTTC.

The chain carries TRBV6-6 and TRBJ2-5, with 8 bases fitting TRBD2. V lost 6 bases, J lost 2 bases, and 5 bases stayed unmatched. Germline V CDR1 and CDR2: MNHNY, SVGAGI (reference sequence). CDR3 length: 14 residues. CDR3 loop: CASRGGLGQETQYF. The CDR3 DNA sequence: TGTGCCAGCAGAGGGGGACTAGGACAAGAGACCCAGTACTTC.

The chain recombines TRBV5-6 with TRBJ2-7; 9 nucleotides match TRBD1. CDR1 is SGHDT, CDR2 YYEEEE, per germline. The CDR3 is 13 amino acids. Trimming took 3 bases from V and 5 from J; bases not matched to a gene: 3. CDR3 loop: CASSYRDRDEQYF. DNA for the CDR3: TGTGCCAGCAGCTACCGGGACAGGGACGAGCAGTACTTC.